This T cell receptor (beta chain) stems from a study of T-cell memory formation after mild COVID-19. Comments on this clonotype: The junction shows a germline mismatch at one end, possibly a read error.

Germline CDR1 reads SSHAT; CDR2 reads FNYEAQ (reference sequence). The CDR3 runs 15 residues. TCRdb processed the 5' RACE reads anew with MiXCR; each CDR3 protein has one entry. The data hold hundreds of thousands of distinct CDR3 sequences, with around 15% observed a single time. The sample taken for sequencing was PBMCs or a T cell subset sorted from them (not recorded which). The V call is TRBV7-7, the J call TRBJ2-1; D ambiguous. This receptor was obtained from a man aged 18 to 30 who had mild COVID-19 (a few samples of this study predate the infection). Cell type and time point are not known. CDR3 DNA sequence: TGTGCTAGCAGCGTTCAAACTACCCCCTACAATGAGCAGTTCTTC. It encodes CASSVQTTPYNEQFF.